The TCR beta chain described here comes from a study of radiation and T cells in renal cell carcinoma. The CDR3 spans 19 residues. The ends lost 0 bases at V and 1 base at J; junction bases unmatched: 12. The germline V gene has CDR1 LGHNA and CDR2 YSLEER. A word on this clone: What it binds is not known.

Study-level findings and limits: From baseline, blood top tumor clonotypes peaked at 2 weeks post-radiation.

The time point denotes: blood 4 weeks post-SBRT, at nephrectomy. This sample's treatment: 15 Gy SBRT to primary tumor, nephrectomy 4 weeks later. Nephrectomy followed 15 Gy stereotactic body radiation by 4 weeks. Serial blood draws occurred at baseline and 2 and 4 weeks post-SBRT. This renal cell carcinoma was of the clear cell type. Produced via immunoSEQ multiplex PCR; TCRdb's table is partial and in-frame only. Of over 120,000 clones in the sample, around 88% were seen once. Sequenced material: blood, taken from a patient whose treatment included radiotherapy and nephrectomy. The receptor was isolated from a woman in her forties or fifties with renal cell carcinoma. The genes are TRBV4-3 and TRBJ2-3; 8 bases fit TRBD2. The CDR3: CASSQDGLAGGGGTDTQYF. The DNA for the CDR3 is TGCGCCAGCAGCCAAGATGGTCTAGCGGGTGGGGGGGGCACAGATACGCAGTATTTT.